This TCR beta chain comes out of a study of shared clonotypes between healthy human individuals. Donation came from healthy HIV-negative adults that had no recent acute infections or vaccinations. CD45RA+ naive and CD45RA-negative memory subsets were separated from CD4+ cells. Looked up from germline, CDR1 is SGHTA and CDR2 is FQGNSA. V was cut by 5 bases and J by 6 bases, with 5 bases left in between. This CDR3 comprises 11 residues. A note on this clone: Its antigen is unidentified.

Roughly 210 ng DNA, 25,000 to 35,000 T cell genomes, went into each sorted-subset replicate PCR. Data came from immunoSEQ multiplex PCR; TCRdb stores just in-frame clones and leaves some out. Of 600,000 to 750,000 clones detected, roughly 78% appear once; the ten largest clones hold under 2%. Notes on the study in general: The study found lower generation probabilities in non-shared clonotypes than in those shared by all four donors.

Sequenced material: memory CD4+ T cells sorted from blood. Subset: CD45RA-negative fraction. The receptor was derived from a woman aged 25-40 years in good health. V usage is TRBV7-2 and J usage is TRBJ2-1, with no clear D. In DNA, the CDR3 is TGTGCCAGCAGCGCCTTCAATGAGCAGTTCTTC. It specifies CASSAFNEQFF.